This TCR beta chain came from a study of T cell responses to AZD1222 COVID-19 vaccine. Study observations and caveats: Spike-wide coverage was observed for vaccine-associated CD4 TCRs, with dominant responses at 160-218 and 743-854. In all cases, repertoires were sampled only after the peak T cell response. Baseline seropositivity characterized only six AZD1222 recipients. Epitopes outside B.1.351 and B.1.1.7 mutated regions reportedly drew nearly half of spike TCRs.

This CDR3 is 15 amino acids long. Germline CDR1 MNHEY, CDR2 SVGAGI. The germline V and J ends were trimmed by 11 bases and 0 bases, with 17 bases remaining between them. This clone has just one count. Its antigen is not known. Sequencing was performed with immunoSEQ multiplex PCR; in TCRdb, only in-frame clones are kept and a portion is missing. The sample includes about 160,000 clones, more than 75% of them seen just once. Here the sequenced sample was peripheral blood, taken 28 days after the second AZD1222 dose. This receptor was identified in an adult who received the AZD1222 COVID-19 vaccine. V and J are TRBV6-5 and TRBJ1-5; D may be TRBD1 (6 bases). CDR3 residues: CASLGGPHSNQPQHF. Here the CDR3 DNA reads TGTGCCTCCCTGGGGGGCCCCCATAGCAATCAGCCCCAGCATTTT.